This TCR beta chain was profiled in a study of shared clonotypes between healthy human individuals. This clone appeared a few times. Every subset's genomic DNA went evenly onto several immunoSEQ plates. Profiling relied on immunoSEQ multiplex PCR, and the TCRdb table lists in-frame clones only, not all of them. The sample consists of 450,000 to 650,000 clones, roughly 79% of them appearing once. CDR3 size: 13 residues. The germline V and J ends were trimmed by 4 bases and 8 bases, with 12 bases remaining between them. CDR1 is MRHNA, CDR2 SNTAGT, per germline. This TCR came from a woman aged 35 to 49 in good health. Some clones in this sample may be carry-over from other donors' samples. The chain recombines TRBV6-4 with TRBJ2-1, with D perhaps assigned TRBD1 or TRBD2 (5 bases each). The sample comprised PBMCs. DNA for the CDR3: TGTGCCAGCAGTGCCCGGGACGTCGATGAGCAGTTCTTC. Amino acid sequence: CASSARDVDEQFF.